The following is a TCR beta chain sequence with its context. Its antigen remains unknown. From RNA transcripts, TCR beta CDR3 regions were amplified. The HTBI primer set served for first-round RT-PCR of the TCR CDR3. TCRdb reprocessed the multiplex PCR reads via MiXCR and lists one record per CDR3 protein. The data contain around 600,000 distinct CDR3 sequences, approximately 15% of them singletons. Germline loops: CDR1 LGHDT, CDR2 YNNKEL (reference sequence). This CDR3 has 17 residues. Unmatched junction bases numbered 8, after V lost 5 bases and J lost 2 bases. This record belongs to a study of T cells in Graves' hyperthyroidism and ophthalmopathy. Across the whole study: Peripheral blood was secured at the point of initial diagnosis, before any treatment.

Not enrolled were patients with uncontrolled infection, other autoimmune disease, pregnancy or lactation. Overall study results and limits: Ophthalmopathy and stable hyperthyroidism were separated by a 13 V-J model. Most clonotypes expanded in thyroid above 0.001 were likewise present in blood.

What was sequenced was blood. The source is a woman under 30 with Graves' ophthalmopathy. The rearrangement uses TRBV3-1 and TRBJ2-1; 11 nucleotides match TRBD2. The CDR3, as DNA: TGTGCCAGCAGCGGGGGGACTAGCGGCTCGACCTACAATGAGCAGTTCTTC. It translates to CASSGGTSGSTYNEQFF.